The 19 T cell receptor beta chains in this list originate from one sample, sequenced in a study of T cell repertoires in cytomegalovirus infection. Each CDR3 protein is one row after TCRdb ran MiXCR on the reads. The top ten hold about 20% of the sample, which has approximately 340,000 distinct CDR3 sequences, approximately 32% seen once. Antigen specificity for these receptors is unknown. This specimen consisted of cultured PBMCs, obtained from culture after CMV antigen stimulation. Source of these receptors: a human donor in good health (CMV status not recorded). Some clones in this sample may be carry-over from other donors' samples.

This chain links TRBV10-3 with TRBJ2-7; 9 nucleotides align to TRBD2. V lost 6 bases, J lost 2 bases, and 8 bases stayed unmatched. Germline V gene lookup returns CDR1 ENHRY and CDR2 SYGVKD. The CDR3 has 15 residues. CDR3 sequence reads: CAIRHGTSPTYEQYF. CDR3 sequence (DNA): TGTGCCATCAGACACGGGACTAGCCCGACCTACGAGCAGTACTTC.

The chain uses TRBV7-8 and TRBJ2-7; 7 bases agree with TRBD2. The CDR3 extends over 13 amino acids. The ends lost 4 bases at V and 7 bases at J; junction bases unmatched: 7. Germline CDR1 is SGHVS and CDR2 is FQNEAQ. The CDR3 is CASSSSRRGEQYF. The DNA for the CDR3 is TGTGCCAGCAGCTCAAGCCGGCGGGGGGAGCAGTACTTC. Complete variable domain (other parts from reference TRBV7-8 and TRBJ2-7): GAGVSQSPRYKVAKRGQDVALRCDPISGHVSLFWYQQALGQGPEFLTYFQNEAQLDKSGLPSDRFFAERPEGSVSTLKIQRTQQEDSAVYLCASSSSRRGEQYFGPGTRLTVT.

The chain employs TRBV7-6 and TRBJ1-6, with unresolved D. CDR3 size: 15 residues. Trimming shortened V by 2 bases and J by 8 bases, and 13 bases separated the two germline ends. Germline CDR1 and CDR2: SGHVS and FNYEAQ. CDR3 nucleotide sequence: TGTGCCAGCAGCTTAAGAGGGCAGGTGGATTCACCCCTCCACTTT. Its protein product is CASSLRGQVDSPLHF.

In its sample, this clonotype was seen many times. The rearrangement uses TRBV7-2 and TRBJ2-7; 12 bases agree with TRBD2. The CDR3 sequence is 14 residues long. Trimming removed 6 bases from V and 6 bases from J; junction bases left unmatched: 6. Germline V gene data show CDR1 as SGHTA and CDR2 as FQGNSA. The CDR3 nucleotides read TGTGCCAGCAGGCTAGCGGGAGGGCCAGGCGAGCAGTACTTC. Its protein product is CASRLAGGPGEQYF.

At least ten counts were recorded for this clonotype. The CDR3 bases are TGCGCCAGCAGCACGGGACAGGGGCACAATGAGCAGTTCTTC. This sequence encodes CASSTGQGHNEQFF. This sequence joins TRBV5-1 and TRBJ2-1; 10 positions agree with TRBD1. CDR3 length equals 14 residues. Looked up from germline, CDR1 is SGHRS and CDR2 is YFSETQ. J lost 5 bases, V lost 4 bases, and 3 bases had no gene match.

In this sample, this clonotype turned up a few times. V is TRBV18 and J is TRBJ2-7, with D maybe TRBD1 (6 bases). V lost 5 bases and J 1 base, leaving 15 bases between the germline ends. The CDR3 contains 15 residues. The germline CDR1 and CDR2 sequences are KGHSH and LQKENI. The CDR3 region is CASSGIRQASYEQYF. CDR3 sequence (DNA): TGTGCCAGCTCAGGGATAAGACAGGCGTCCTACGAGCAGTACTTC.

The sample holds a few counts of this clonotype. CDR3 DNA sequence: TGTGCCAGTAACGTGGGAAGCTCTGGAAACACCATATATTTT. Translation gives CASNVGSSGNTIYF. V usage is TRBV12-3 or TRBV12-4 and J usage is TRBJ1-3, with D unclear. The CDR3 length is 14 residues. V was pared by 9 bases and J by 0 bases, with 12 bases between.

Here the CDR3 reads CASSTGLGTYEQYF. In nucleotides, the CDR3 is TGTGCCAGTAGTACTGGACTAGGGACCTACGAGCAGTACTTC. The chain joins TRBV19 to TRBJ2-7, with 7 bases matching TRBD2. V dropped 4 bases and J dropped 2; count of bases not matched to a gene: 5. CDR1 is LNHDA, CDR2 SQIVND, per germline (reference sequence). CDR3 length: 14 residues. Looking up the rest from reference TRBV19 and TRBJ2-7 gives the full variable domain: DGGITQSPKYLFRKEGQNVTLSCEQNLNHDAMYWYRQDPGQGLRLIYYSQIVNDFQKGDIAEGYSVSREKKESFPLTVTSAQKNPTAFYLCASSTGLGTYEQYFGPGTRLTVT.

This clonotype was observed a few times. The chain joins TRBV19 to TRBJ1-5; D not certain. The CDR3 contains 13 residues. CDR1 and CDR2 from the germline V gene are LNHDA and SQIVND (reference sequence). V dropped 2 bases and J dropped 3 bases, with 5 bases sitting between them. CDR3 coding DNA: TGTGCCAGTAGTATATCGGACAATCAGCCCCAGCATTTT. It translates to CASSISDNQPQHF.

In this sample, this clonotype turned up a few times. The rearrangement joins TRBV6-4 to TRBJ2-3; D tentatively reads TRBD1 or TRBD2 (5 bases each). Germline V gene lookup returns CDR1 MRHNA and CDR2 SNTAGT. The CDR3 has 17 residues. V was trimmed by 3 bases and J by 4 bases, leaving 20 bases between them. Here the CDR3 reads CASSESPGPSPPDTQYF. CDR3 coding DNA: TGTGCCAGCAGTGAGTCTCCGGGACCCAGTCCCCCAGATACGCAGTATTTT.

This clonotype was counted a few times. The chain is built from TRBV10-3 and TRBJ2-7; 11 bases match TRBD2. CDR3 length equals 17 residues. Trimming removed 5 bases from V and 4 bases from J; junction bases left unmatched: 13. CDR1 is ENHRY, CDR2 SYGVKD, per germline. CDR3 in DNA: TGTGCCATCAGTACTTCCGGGACTAGCGGATCTAGTTACGAGCAGTACTTC. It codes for CAISTSGTSGSSYEQYF.

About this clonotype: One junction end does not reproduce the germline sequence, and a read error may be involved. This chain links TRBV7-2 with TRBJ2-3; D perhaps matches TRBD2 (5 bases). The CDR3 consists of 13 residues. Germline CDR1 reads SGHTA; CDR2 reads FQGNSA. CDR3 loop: CASCLGSSDTQYF. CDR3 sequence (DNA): TGTGCCAGCTGCTTGGGGAGCTCAGATACGCAGTATTTT.

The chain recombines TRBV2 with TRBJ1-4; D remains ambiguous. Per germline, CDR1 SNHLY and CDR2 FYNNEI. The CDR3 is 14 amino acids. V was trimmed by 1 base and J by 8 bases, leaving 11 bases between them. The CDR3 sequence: CASSEDLTGEKLFF. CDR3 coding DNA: TGTGCCAGCAGTGAAGATCTCACGGGGGAAAAACTGTTTTTT.

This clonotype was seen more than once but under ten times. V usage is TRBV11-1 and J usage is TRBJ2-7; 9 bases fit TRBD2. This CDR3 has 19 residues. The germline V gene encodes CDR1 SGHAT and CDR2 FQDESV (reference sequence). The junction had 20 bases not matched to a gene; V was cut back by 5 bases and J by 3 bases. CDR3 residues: CASSIGKRGRLAELYEQYF. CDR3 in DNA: TGTGCCAGCAGCATCGGGAAGAGGGGTAGACTAGCGGAACTCTACGAGCAGTACTTC.

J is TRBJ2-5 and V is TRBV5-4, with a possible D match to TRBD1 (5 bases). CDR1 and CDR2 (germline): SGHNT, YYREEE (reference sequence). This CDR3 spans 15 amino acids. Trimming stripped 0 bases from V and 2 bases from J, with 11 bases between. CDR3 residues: CASSLDRQHQETQYF. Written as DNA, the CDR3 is TGTGCCAGCAGCTTGGACCGACAGCATCAAGAGACCCAGTACTTC.

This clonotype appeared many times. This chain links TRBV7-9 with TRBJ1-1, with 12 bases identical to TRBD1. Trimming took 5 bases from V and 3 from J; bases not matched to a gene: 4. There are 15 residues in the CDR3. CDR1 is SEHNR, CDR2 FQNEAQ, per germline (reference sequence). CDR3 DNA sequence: TGTGCCAGCAGCAGGGACAGGGGGCGGGACACTGAAGCTTTCTTT. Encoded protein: CASSRDRGRDTEAFF.

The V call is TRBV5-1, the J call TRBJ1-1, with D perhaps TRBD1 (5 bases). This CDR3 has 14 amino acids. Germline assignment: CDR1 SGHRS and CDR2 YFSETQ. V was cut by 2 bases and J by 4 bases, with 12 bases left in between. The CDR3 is CASSFRDFGTEAFF. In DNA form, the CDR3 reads TGCGCCAGCAGCTTCAGGGATTTCGGCACTGAAGCTTTCTTT.

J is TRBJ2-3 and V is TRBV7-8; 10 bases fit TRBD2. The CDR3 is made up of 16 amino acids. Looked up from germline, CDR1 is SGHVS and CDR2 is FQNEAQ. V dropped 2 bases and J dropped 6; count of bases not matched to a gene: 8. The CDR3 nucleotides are TGTGCCAGCAGCTTAAGGCTAGCGGGAGCGGAGGATACGCAGTATTTT. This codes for CASSLRLAGAEDTQYF.

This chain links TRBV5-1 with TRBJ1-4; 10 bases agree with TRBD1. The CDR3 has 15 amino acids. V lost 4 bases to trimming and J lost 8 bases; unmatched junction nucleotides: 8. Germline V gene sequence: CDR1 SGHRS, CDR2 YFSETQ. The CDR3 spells CASSTPDRGSEKLFF. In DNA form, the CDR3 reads TGCGCCAGCAGCACACCGGACAGGGGGAGCGAAAAACTGTTTTTT.